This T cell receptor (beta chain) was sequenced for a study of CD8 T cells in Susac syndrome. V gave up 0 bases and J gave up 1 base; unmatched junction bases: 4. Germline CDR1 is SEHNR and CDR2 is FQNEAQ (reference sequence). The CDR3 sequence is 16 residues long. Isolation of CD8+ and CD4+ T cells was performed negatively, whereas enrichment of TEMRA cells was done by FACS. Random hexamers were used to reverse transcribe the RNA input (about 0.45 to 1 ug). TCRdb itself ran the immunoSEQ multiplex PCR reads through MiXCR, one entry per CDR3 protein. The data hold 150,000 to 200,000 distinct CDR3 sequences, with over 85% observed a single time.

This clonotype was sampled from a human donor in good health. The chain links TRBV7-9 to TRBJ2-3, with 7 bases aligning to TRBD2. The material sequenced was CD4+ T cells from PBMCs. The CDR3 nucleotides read TGTGCCAGCAGCTTAGCGGCGGGGGTGGGCACAGATACGCAGTATTTT. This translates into CASSLAAGVGTDTQYF. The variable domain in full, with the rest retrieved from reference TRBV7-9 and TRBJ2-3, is DTGVSQNPRHKITKRGQNVTFRCDPISEHNRLYWYRQTLGQGPEFLTYFQNEAQLEKSRLLSDRFSAERPKGSFSTLEIQRTEQGDSAMYLCASSLAAGVGTDTQYFGPGTRLTVL.